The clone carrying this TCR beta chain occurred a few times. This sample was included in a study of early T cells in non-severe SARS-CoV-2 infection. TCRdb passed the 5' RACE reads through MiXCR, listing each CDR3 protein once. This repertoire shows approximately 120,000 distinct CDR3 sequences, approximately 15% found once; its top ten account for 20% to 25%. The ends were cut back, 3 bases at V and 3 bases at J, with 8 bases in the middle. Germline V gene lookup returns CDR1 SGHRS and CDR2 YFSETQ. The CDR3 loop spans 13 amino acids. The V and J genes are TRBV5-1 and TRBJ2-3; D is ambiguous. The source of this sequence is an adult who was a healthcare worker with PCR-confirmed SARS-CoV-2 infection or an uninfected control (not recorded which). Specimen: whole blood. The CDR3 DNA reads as TGCGCCAGCAGCTACGGGTCAACAGATACGCAGTATTTT. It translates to CASSYGSTDTQYF. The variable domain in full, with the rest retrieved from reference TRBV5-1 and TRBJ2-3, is KAGVTQTPRYLIKTRGQQVTLSCSPISGHRSVSWYQQTPGQGLQFLFEYFSETQRNKGNFPGRFSGRQFSNSRSEMNVSTLELGDSALYLCASSYGSTDTQYFGPGTRLTVL.